These T cell receptor beta chains were read from a single sample in a study of cytomegalovirus exposure and HLA in healthy donors. Sequenced by immunoSEQ multiplex PCR; TCRdb stores in-frame clones only, minus some. The top ten clones hold over 2% of a sample with some 190,000 clones, 77% of them seen once. Sequencing was performed on PBMCs. The receptors here all came from a woman aged 25 to 45 in good health and CMV-seropositive. Both conserved end residues are part of each CDR3. The order of the fields is clone size, J gene, V gene, D gene, CDR3 DNA, CDR3 protein. D genes are given only for firm matches. The listing skips clone size in some rows; elsewhere it reads once, few, many or a size class.

>-|TRBJ2-3|TRBV6-1|-
TGTGCCAGCAGTGAACGGTCTTCCATAGGGGGGCAGTATTTT
CASSERSSIGGQYF
>-|TRBJ1-1|TRBV29-1|-
TGCAGCGTTGAAGGACATTATGAAGCTTTCTTT
CSVEGHYEAFF
>-|TRBJ2-3|TRBV9|-
TGTGCCAGCAGCGGGACTTTCACAGATACGCAGTATTTT
CASSGTFTDTQYF
>-|TRBJ1-1|TRBV4-1|TRBD1
TGCGCCAGCAGCCTGTCGGGACAGGGGGCCGGTGAAGCTTTCTTT
CASSLSGQGAGEAFF
>-|TRBJ2-7|TRBV6-6|TRBD1
TGTGCCAGCAGTACTCGGGACAGCGGAACCGGGCAGTACTTC
CASSTRDSGTGQYF
>-|TRBJ1-2|TRBV6-1|-
TGTGCCAGCAGTGAAGCGATTGTATACAGAAGAGAAAAAAACTATGGCTACACCTTC
CASSEAIVYRREKNYGYTF
>-|TRBJ2-7|TRBV6-5|-
TGTGCCAGCAGCCTCGTCAGGGGCTACGAGCAGTACTTC
CASSLVRGYEQYF
>-|TRBJ2-3|TRBV5-1|TRBD2
TGCGCCAGCAGCCCGGGGACTAGCATTGCAGATACGCAGTATTTT
CASSPGTSIADTQYF
>-|TRBJ1-5|TRBV4-3|-
TGCGCCAGCAGCCAAGATGTGGAGCAGCCCCAGCATTTT
CASSQDVEQPQHF
>-|TRBJ2-7|TRBV2|TRBD1
TGTGCCAGTATGACAGGGCTCCACGAGCAGTACTTC
CASMTGLHEQYF
>few|TRBJ2-5|TRBV28|-
TGTGCCAGCAGTTTCGGGTCGAAAGAGACCCAGTACTTC
CASSFGSKETQYF
>-|TRBJ2-7|TRBV7-6|-
TGTGCCAGCAGCTTAGGCGCTACCTACGAGCAGTACTTC
CASSLGATYEQYF
>few|TRBJ1-4|TRBV28|-
TGTGCCAGCATGAGGTCGTGGGAAAAACTGTTTTTT
CASMRSWEKLFF
>-|TRBJ2-3|TRBV5-1|TRBD1
TGCGCCAGCAGCTTGGGACAGGGCGGAGATACGCAGTATTTT
CASSLGQGGDTQYF
>-|TRBJ1-4|TRBV7-8|-
TGTGCCAGCAGCTTAGGTCGGAATGAAAAACTGTTTTTT
CASSLGRNEKLFF
>-|TRBJ1-1|TRBV27|-
TGTGCCAGCAGTTTATGGATCCCTCGGAGGGACTACACTGAAGCTTTCTTT
CASSLWIPRRDYTEAFF
>few|TRBJ2-1|TRBV19|-
TGTGCCAGTAGTATTTCCGACTCCACGCAGTTCTTC
CASSISDSTQFF
>-|TRBJ1-1|TRBV29-1|TRBD1
TGCAGCGCCCACGACAGGGGGAACACTGAAGCTTTCTTT
CSAHDRGNTEAFF
>-|TRBJ2-3|TRBV27|TRBD1
TGCGCCAGCAGTTTAGCCCCATTACAGGGGTTCGGGGATACGCAGTATTTT
CASSLAPLQGFGDTQYF
>-|TRBJ1-6|TRBV7-2|TRBD1
TGTGCCAGCAGCCCCGGACAGGGGCTTTTGTTATCACCCCTCCACTTT
CASSPGQGLLLSPLHF
>-|TRBJ1-4|TRBV29-1|-
TGCAGCGTCGAGGGGGGGGATGAAAAACTGTTTTTT
CSVEGGDEKLFF
>few|TRBJ1-3|TRBV5-5|TRBD1
TGTGCCAGCAATTATCCACCGGGACAGGGTATAGGCACCATATATTTT
CASNYPPGQGIGTIYF
>once|TRBJ1-1|TRBV5-4|-
TGTGCCAGCAGCCCTGGGGGGACTGAAGCTTTCTTT
CASSPGGTEAFF
>-|TRBJ2-7|TRBV18|TRBD1
TGTGCCAGCTCATTCTCGGGACAGGGGTACTCCGAGCAGTACTTC
CASSFSGQGYSEQYF
>-|TRBJ1-1|TRBV20-1|-
TGCAGTGCTACCCCAGGGTTGTCAGCTTTCTTT
CSATPGLSAFF
>-|TRBJ1-2|TRBV9|-
TGTGCCAGCAGCCCCCAAAGGGGGAATAACTATGGCTACACCTTC
CASSPQRGNNYGYTF
>-|TRBJ2-5|TRBV20-1|-
TGCAGTGCTACCTTTAGCGTAGACCAGTACTTC
CSATFSVDQYF
>-|TRBJ1-1|TRBV15|-
TGTGCCACCAGCAGAGGCGCGGGGAGCACTGAAGCTTTCTTT
CATSRGAGSTEAFF